This TCR beta chain was observed in a study of STAT3 mutations in large granular lymphocyte leukemia. Study conclusions and caveats: After therapy, about 35% of the 18 patients switched clonotypes, all new clones STAT3 wild type. Every T-LGLL patient had at least one immunodominant TCRbeta clonotype.

Using immunoSEQ multiplex PCR, the repertoire was profiled, and TCRdb retains in-frame clones only, with some absent. The sample lists roughly 5,400 clones, around 94% occurring once. Trimming removed 0 bases from V and 4 bases from J, with 8 bases in between. Germline V gene sequence: CDR1 SGHAT, CDR2 FQDESV (reference sequence). The CDR3 loop spans 14 amino acids. A note on this clone: Its specificity is unknown.

The receptor was derived from a man aged 55 to 70 with T-cell large granular lymphocyte leukemia. Some clones in this sample may be carry-over from other donors' samples. V is TRBV11-1 and J is TRBJ2-3; possibly TRBD2 for D (6 bases). The material sequenced was peripheral blood mononuclear cells. CDR3 loop: CASSLARGPDTQYF. For the CDR3, the DNA is TGTGCCAGCAGCTTAGCGCGGGGACCAGATACGCAGTATTTT.